This TCR beta chain was identified in a study of T-cell memory formation after mild COVID-19. Study at large: For the most part, TCR clusters were specific to one donor. General study findings and limits: Among contracting clones, CD4+ were mainly CM/EM and CD8+ enriched in EMRA.

With regard to this clonotype: What it recognizes is unknown.

TCRdb itself ran the 5' RACE reads through MiXCR, one entry per CDR3 protein. The sample has a few hundred thousand distinct CDR3 sequences; 19% are singletons. The material sequenced was PBMCs or a T cell subset sorted from them (not recorded which). This clonotype was sampled from a man aged 18 to 30 who had mild COVID-19 (a few samples of this study predate the infection). Cell type and time point are not known.

The CDR3 DNA is TGCGCCAGCAGCCAACGTGGGGGCACCGGGGAGCTGTTTTTT. Residues: CASSQRGGTGELFF. The chain joins TRBV4-3 to TRBJ2-2; D is possibly TRBD1 or TRBD2 (5 bases each). The CDR3 has 14 residues. V dropped 2 bases and J dropped 4 bases, with 8 bases sitting between them. Germline V gene data show CDR1 as LGHNA and CDR2 as YSLEER.